This TCR beta chain was captured in a study of CD8 T cells in ankylosing spondylitis. Study-level points and caveats: CD8+ by phenotype, disease-linked clones were relatively rare in peripheral blood. What seemed typical of ankylosing spondylitis blood was a TCR beta motif built from about 8 highly homologous variants.

Preparation of TCR beta libraries was done by quantitative 5'-RACE with molecular barcodes. In TCRdb, the 5' RACE reads were re-called with MiXCR into one record per CDR3 protein. Of about 500,000 distinct CDR3 sequences listed, about 5.7% are singletons. Germline values: CDR1 DFQATT, CDR2 SNEGSKA (reference sequence). This CDR3 has 14 amino acids. This clonotype has ten or more counts. What it binds is unknown. The V call is TRBV20-1, the J call TRBJ2-1, with TRBD2 identical over 12 bases. The clonotype comes from a male donor with ankylosing spondylitis. The source material was blood, either unsorted or a sorted T cell fraction (not recorded which). CDR3 nucleotides: TGCAGCGCCCTAGCGGGAGGGCCCTACAATGAGCAGTTCTTC. As protein: CSALAGGPYNEQFF.